What follows describes a single T cell receptor (beta chain). The V end lost 7 bases, the J end lost 11 bases, and 14 bases lay between the germline ends. This CDR3 region has 11 residues. Germline V gene data show CDR1 as SGHTA and CDR2 as FQGNSA. Amplification of TCR beta CDR3 regions was performed using RNA transcripts as template. Researchers ran a first-round RT-PCR on the TCR CDR3 using the HTBI primer set. TCRdb re-called the multiplex PCR reads through MiXCR, storing one row per CDR3 protein. This table holds a few hundred thousand distinct CDR3 sequences, over 35% found once. This entry comes from a study of T cells in Graves' hyperthyroidism and ophthalmopathy.

The sequence was obtained from an adult woman with Graves' disease, either hyperthyroidism or ophthalmopathy (not recorded which). Sequencing input: peripheral blood or thyroid tissue (not recorded which). The V and J genes are TRBV7-2 and TRBJ2-5; a possible D gene is TRBD1 (6 bases). CDR3 nucleotide sequence: TGTGCCAGCATCGAAGGAAGGGGGCAGTACTTC. Protein product: CASIEGRGQYF.